This passage covers 27 T cell receptor beta chains from one sample sequenced in a study of shared clonotypes between healthy human individuals. Clones were sequenced by immunoSEQ multiplex PCR, and TCRdb holds only the in-frame ones, with some missing. Here the sample spans under 1,900,000 clones, about 98.5% being singletons. Source material: naive CD4+ T cells sorted from blood. Stated subset: CD45RA+ positively selected. These receptors were collected from a man under 40 in good health.

The J gene is TRBJ2-6, the V gene TRBV19, with D uncertain. Germline assignment: CDR1 LNHDA and CDR2 SQIVND (reference sequence). CDR3 size: 15 residues. V lost 3 bases to trimming and J lost 3 bases, with 9 bases between them. The chain's CDR3 is CASSIKLGGANVLTF. The CDR3 coding sequence is TGTGCCAGTAGTATTAAACTGGGTGGGGCCAACGTCCTGACTTTC.

This clone was counted between two and nine times. The gene calls are TRBV14 and TRBJ2-7; D is unclear. This CDR3 spans 15 amino acids. Trimming pared 0 bases from V and 1 base from J, leaving 10 bases between. From germline, CDR1 is SGHDN and CDR2 FVKESK. The CDR3 sequence is CASSQDPRESYEQYF. In nucleotides, the CDR3 is TGTGCCAGCAGCCAAGATCCCAGAGAATCCTACGAGCAGTACTTC.

The genes are TRBV15 and TRBJ2-7; TRBD1 matches at 8 bases. J gave up 4 bases and V 0 bases, and 8 bases lay outside the gene matches. This CDR3 has 16 amino acids. Germline V lookup: CDR1 LNHNV, CDR2 YYDKDF (reference sequence). CDR3 protein: CATSRERQGLGYEQYF. The CDR3 DNA is TGTGCCACCAGCAGAGAGCGACAGGGGCTAGGGTACGAGCAGTACTTC.

The chain is built from TRBV6-1 and TRBJ1-5, with D possibly matching TRBD1 (5 bases). V gave up 1 base and J gave up 2 bases, with 15 bases separating them. The germline gives CDR1 MNHNS, CDR2 SASEGT. The CDR3 length is 17 residues. This CDR3 reads CASSEDRRGFGNQPQHF. For the CDR3, the DNA is TGTGCCAGCAGTGAAGATCGGCGGGGGTTTGGCAATCAGCCCCAGCATTTT.

The chain joins TRBV18 to TRBJ2-4; 8 bases align to TRBD2. CDR1 is KGHSH and CDR2 is LQKENI in the germline V gene. The CDR3 sequence is 14 residues long. After removal of 3 bases from V and 8 bases from J, the junction contained 6 bases not matched to a gene. CDR3 sequence (DNA): TGTGCCAGCTCACCGGACGGGAGGGCCTACATTCAGTACTTC. Translated: CASSPDGRAYIQYF.

J is TRBJ2-2 and V is TRBV18, with no clear D. V was pared by 5 bases and J by 10 bases, with 14 bases between. The CDR3 consists of 13 residues. Germline V gene lookup returns CDR1 KGHSH and CDR2 LQKENI. CDR3 residues: CASSSHTRSELFF. The DNA for the CDR3 is TGTGCCAGCTCATCTCACACCCGATCGGAGCTGTTTTTT.

This clone was seen only once. This chain's CDR3 is CASSARLAGPYEQYF. CDR3 DNA sequence: TGCGCCAGCAGCGCGCGACTAGCGGGGCCCTACGAGCAGTACTTC. This chain joins TRBV4-1 and TRBJ2-7, with 11 bases identical to TRBD2. The CDR3 has 15 residues. V was pared by 5 bases and J by 2 bases, with 5 bases of the junction left unmatched. Germline lookup yields CDR1 MGHRA and CDR2 YSYEKL.

A remark on this clone: Distinct nucleotide sequences in the sample also encode this CDR3. The chain employs TRBV19 and TRBJ1-2; 9 bases align to TRBD1. Germline values: CDR1 LNHDA, CDR2 SQIVND (reference sequence). There are 13 residues in the CDR3. V shed 9 bases, J shed 2 bases, and the junction held 4 bases outside the gene matches. In DNA, the CDR3 is TGTGCCAGCCGAGACAGGGGGAACTATGGCTACACCTTC. Translated: CASRDRGNYGYTF.

This clone was found once. The chain is built from TRBV6-4 and TRBJ2-2; 9 positions match TRBD2. Trimming at V came to 3 bases and at J to 6 bases, leaving 8 bases not matched to a gene. This CDR3 has 16 amino acids. The germline CDR1 and CDR2 sequences are MRHNA and SNTAGT. The CDR3 nucleotides read TGTGCCAGCAGTGATCTCGCGGGAGGGCTCTCCGGGGAGCTGTTTTTT. Translated, it gives CASSDLAGGLSGELFF.

This clone was seen only once. This chain connects TRBV10-3 to TRBJ2-3, with TRBD1 identical over 9 bases. V gave up 4 bases and J gave up 2 bases; unmatched junction bases: 4. Germline lookup yields CDR1 ENHRY and CDR2 SYGVKD. This CDR3 spans 15 amino acids. CDR3 DNA: TGTGCCATCAGTGGGGGGACAGGGTTCACAGATACGCAGTATTTT. The encoded protein is CAISGGTGFTDTQYF.

Comments on this clone: The same CDR3 is also encoded by other DNA sequences in this sample. V is TRBV5-4 and J is TRBJ2-2, with 7 bases aligning to TRBD1. Germline loops: CDR1 SGHNT, CDR2 YYREEE (reference sequence). V lost 4 bases to trimming and J lost 0 bases; unmatched junction nucleotides: 6. The CDR3 extends over 16 amino acids. The CDR3 DNA is TGTGCCAGCAGCCCCCGACAGGGTACGAACACCGGGGAGCTGTTTTTT. Translation gives CASSPRQGTNTGELFF. The complete variable domain, with remaining parts taken from reference TRBV5-4 and TRBJ2-2, reads ETGVTQSPTHLIKTRGQQVTLRCSSQSGHNTVSWYQQALGQGPQFIFQYYREEENGRGNFPPRFSGLQFPNYSSELNVNALELDDSALYLCASSPRQGTNTGELFFGEGSRLTVL.

The chain is built from TRBV5-1 and TRBJ2-1, with D perhaps TRBD1 (6 bases). The V end was cut by 3 bases, the J end by 5 bases, with 15 bases between. This CDR3 is 15 amino acids long. Germline CDR1 and CDR2: SGHRS and YFSETQ. CDR3 nucleotides: TGCGCCAGCAGCTCACTCAGGGGATCTGACAATGAGCAGTTCTTC. It yields the protein CASSSLRGSDNEQFF.

The chain uses TRBV5-1 and TRBJ2-1, with 9 bases aligning to TRBD2. CDR1 SGHRS and CDR2 YFSETQ come from the germline V gene. V trimming: 6 bases; J trimming: 6 bases; junction bases outside the gene matches: 4. The length of the CDR3 is 13 residues. CDR3 sequence (DNA): TGCGCCAGCAACCTAGCGGGACCCAATGAGCAGTTCTTC. The encoded protein is CASNLAGPNEQFF.

V gene TRBV7-8 combines with J gene TRBJ2-7, with TRBD2 matching 9 bases. Trimming cost V 7 bases and J 4 bases; bases outside gene matches: 14. The CDR3 is 16 amino acids. Germline V CDR1 and CDR2: SGHVS, FQNEAQ. DNA for the CDR3: TGTGCCAGCATCCCCCTAGGGGGACTAGCTGATTACGAGCAGTACTTC. Residues: CASIPLGGLADYEQYF. The full variable domain, completed using reference TRBV7-8 and TRBJ2-7, is GAGVSQSPRYKVAKRGQDVALRCDPISGHVSLFWYQQALGQGPEFLTYFQNEAQLDKSGLPSDRFFAERPEGSVSTLKIQRTQQEDSAVYLCASIPLGGLADYEQYFGPGTRLTVT.

The V call is TRBV5-6, the J call TRBJ1-1; no clear D. Per the germline V gene, CDR1 is SGHDT and CDR2 is YYEEEE. The CDR3 contains 15 residues. The ends were cut back, 2 bases at V and 7 bases at J, with 18 bases in the middle. The CDR3 loop reads CASSFSPDATVEAFF. CDR3 nucleotide sequence: TGTGCCAGCAGCTTTTCCCCTGACGCAACCGTTGAAGCTTTCTTT.

This chain uses TRBV6-5 with TRBJ1-4; no clear D gene. CDR1 and CDR2 from the germline V gene are MNHEY and SVGAGI. The V gene lost 7 bases and the J gene lost 0 bases, with 6 bases spanning the gap. The CDR3 has 13 amino acids. The CDR3 spells CASKPATNEKLFF. The CDR3 coding sequence is TGTGCCAGCAAGCCTGCAACTAATGAAAAACTGTTTTTT.

J is TRBJ2-2 and V is TRBV18; 8 bases map to TRBD2. The germline CDR1 and CDR2 sequences are KGHSH and LQKENI. The trim removed 3 bases at V and 0 bases at J, leaving 15 bases unmatched. The CDR3 has 20 amino acids. CDR3 DNA sequence: TGTGCCAGCTCACCGAGAAACGGATTTACTAGCGGACCGAACACCGGGGAGCTGTTTTTT. Its protein product is CASSPRNGFTSGPNTGELFF.

The rearrangement joins TRBV7-2 to TRBJ2-3, with 10 nucleotides matching TRBD2. Germline V gene data show CDR1 as SGHTA and CDR2 as FQGNSA. The CDR3 is 18 residues long. With V trimmed by 1 base and J by 3 bases, 10 bases remained unmatched. The CDR3 is CASSLGLAGGWWTDTQYF. The CDR3 DNA reads as TGTGCCAGCAGCTTAGGATTAGCGGGAGGATGGTGGACAGATACGCAGTATTTT.

This CDR3 is CASSERAPETQYF. Written as DNA, the CDR3 is TGTGCCAGCAGTGAGCGGGCTCCGGAGACCCAGTACTTC. The chain employs TRBV6-1 and TRBJ2-5; D possibly corresponds to TRBD2 (5 bases). This CDR3 region has 13 residues. V dropped 3 bases and J dropped 5 bases, with 10 bases sitting between them. Germline V gene data show CDR1 as MNHNS and CDR2 as SASEGT.

This rearrangement joins TRBV4-2 to TRBJ2-6, with no clear D. Trimming left V 5 bases short and J 0 bases short, with 11 bases between. Germline CDR1 reads LGHNA; CDR2 reads YNFKEQ. This CDR3 is built from 16 residues. The CDR3 DNA sequence: TGTGCCAGCAGCACGGACCCCTTCTCTGGGGCCAACGTCCTGACTTTC. Translated, it gives CASSTDPFSGANVLTF.

This clone was seen once. V and J are TRBV25-1 and TRBJ2-2; 7 bases align to TRBD1. There are 17 residues in the CDR3. Germline V gene sequence: CDR1 MGHDK, CDR2 SYGVNS. The V segment lost 5 bases and the J segment 4 bases; nucleotides outside the gene matches: 13. CDR3: CASSPWDDRVSTGELFF. In DNA form, the CDR3 reads TGTGCCAGCAGTCCGTGGGACGACAGGGTGTCCACCGGGGAGCTGTTTTTT.

Details on this clone: Distinct nucleotide sequences in the sample also encode this CDR3. V and J are TRBV27 and TRBJ2-3; D unclear. Germline CDR1 reads MNHEY; CDR2 reads SMNVEV (reference sequence). Between the trimmed V and J ends, which lost 4 bases and 0 bases, there was a span of 5 bases. This CDR3 region has 13 residues. CDR3 nucleotide sequence: TGTGCCAGCAGTTCCCTTAGCACAGATACGCAGTATTTT. It translates to CASSSLSTDTQYF.

The J gene is TRBJ2-5, the V gene TRBV7-9; 9 nucleotides align to TRBD1. The CDR3 is made up of 18 amino acids. In germline, CDR1 is SEHNR, CDR2 FQNEAQ (reference sequence). The ends lost 0 bases at V and 1 base at J; junction bases unmatched: 9. The CDR3 bases are TGTGCCAGCAGCTTAGCTCTGGGACAGGGCATTTCCCAAGAGACCCAGTACTTC. Translated: CASSLALGQGISQETQYF.

The CDR3 here is CASSSPSSGKPTDTQYF. For the CDR3, the DNA is TGTGCCAGCAGTTCGCCAAGTAGCGGGAAACCCACAGATACGCAGTATTTT. The genes are TRBV28 and TRBJ2-3; 8 nucleotides line up with TRBD2. Per the germline V gene, CDR1 is MDHEN and CDR2 is SYDVKM. The V and J ends lost 4 bases and 2 bases, in that order; junction bases with no gene match: 11. The CDR3 runs 17 residues.

On this clone itself: Other DNA sequences from this sample encode an identical CDR3 as well. The gene calls are TRBV5-1 and TRBJ2-2; 8 nucleotides match TRBD1. The germline V gene encodes CDR1 SGHRS and CDR2 YFSETQ. V lost 2 bases, J lost 1 base, and 1 base stayed unmatched. The CDR3 runs 15 residues. The CDR3 bases are TGCGCCAGCAGCTTCGGGACAGGGAACACCGGGGAGCTGTTTTTT. As protein: CASSFGTGNTGELFF. Full variable domain (missing parts from reference TRBV5-1 and TRBJ2-2): KAGVTQTPRYLIKTRGQQVTLSCSPISGHRSVSWYQQTPGQGLQFLFEYFSETQRNKGNFPGRFSGRQFSNSRSEMNVSTLELGDSALYLCASSFGTGNTGELFFGEGSRLTVL.

CDR3 bases: TGTGCCAGCAGCCCGTTAGTGCAGACGGGGGAGCAGTACTTC. It encodes CASSPLVQTGEQYF. The chain employs TRBV5-6 and TRBJ2-7; TRBD2 might be the D (5 bases). CDR1 and CDR2 from the germline V gene are SGHDT and YYEEEE. The V end was cut by 4 bases, the J end by 7 bases, with 18 bases between. The CDR3 runs to 14 residues.

V and J are TRBV5-5 and TRBJ2-7; 7 nucleotides agree with TRBD1. From germline, CDR1 is SGHKS and CDR2 YYEKEE (reference sequence). V was clipped by 4 bases and J by 3 bases; unmatched bases: 4. The CDR3 length is 13 residues. For the CDR3, the DNA is TGTGCCAGCAGCAACCGACAGGGCTACGAGCAGTACTTC. Translated, it gives CASSNRQGYEQYF.